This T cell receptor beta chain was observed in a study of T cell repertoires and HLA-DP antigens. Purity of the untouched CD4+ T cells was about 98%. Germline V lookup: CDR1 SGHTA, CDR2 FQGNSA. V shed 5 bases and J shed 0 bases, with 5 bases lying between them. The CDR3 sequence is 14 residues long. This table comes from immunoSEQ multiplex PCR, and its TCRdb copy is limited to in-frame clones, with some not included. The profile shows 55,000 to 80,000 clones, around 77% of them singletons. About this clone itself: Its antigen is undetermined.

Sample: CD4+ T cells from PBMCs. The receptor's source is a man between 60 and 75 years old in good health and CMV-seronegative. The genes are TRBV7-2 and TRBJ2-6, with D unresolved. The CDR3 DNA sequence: TGTGCCAGCAGCGAGAGCTCTGGGGCCAACGTCCTGACTTTC. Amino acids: CASSESSGANVLTF.